These T cell receptor beta chains were read from a single sample in a study of T cells in Graves' hyperthyroidism and ophthalmopathy. TCRdb redid the calling of the multiplex PCR reads with MiXCR, one entry per CDR3 protein. The table shows 480,000 or so distinct CDR3 sequences, with 40% to 50% occurring only once. The sequencing input was peripheral blood or thyroid tissue (not recorded which). Every receptor here comes from an adult woman with Graves' disease, either hyperthyroidism or ophthalmopathy (not recorded which). Each CDR3 is given with its conserved first and last residue. The D gene is left open where the match is weak. Rows may omit the clone size; those that give it use once, few, many or a size class.

length	V	D	J	size	DNA	CDR3
18	TRBV9	-	TRBJ2-6	-	TGTGCCAGCAGCCCCTTTGCTAGCCGCTACTCTGGGGCCAACGTCCTGGCTTTC	CASSPFASRYSGANVLAF
14	TRBV9	-	TRBJ1-6	-	TGTGCCAGCAGCGTAGGGGGATCAGATTCACCCCTCCACTTT	CASSVGGSDSPLHF
16	TRBV24-1	-	TRBJ1-6	-	TGTGCCACCAGTGATTTGCAACGGCAGGGGAATTCACCCCTCCACTTT	CATSDLQRQGNSPLHF
13	TRBV28	-	TRBJ1-2	many	TGTGCCAGCAGTTTAGCTGCGACATCTGGCTACACCTTC	CASSLAATSGYTF
16	TRBV20-1	-	TRBJ1-1	-	TGCAGTGCTAGAGATTTGTCGGGAGGTTGGAGCACTGAAGCTTTCTTT	CSARDLSGGWSTEAFF
13	TRBV14	TRBD1	TRBJ1-6	many	TGTGCCAGCGGGGGACAGGGTGATTCACCCCTCCACTTT	CASGGQGDSPLHF
16	TRBV5-4	TRBD2	TRBJ2-7	few	TGTGCCAGCAGCTTGGTACTAGCGGGAGGGGGATACGAGCAGTACTTC	CASSLVLAGGGYEQYF
15	TRBV2	-	TRBJ2-6	-	TGTGCCAGCACCCCAGAGAGCTCTGGGGCCAACGTCCTGACTTTC	CASTPESSGANVLTF
15	TRBV12-3/TRBV12-4	-	TRBJ1-1	few	TGTGCCAGCAGTTCCGCGGGACGGGGGAACACTGAAGCTTTCTTT	CASSSAGRGNTEAFF
16	TRBV6-2/TRBV6-3	-	TRBJ1-1	-	TGTGCCAGCAACCACTTTCTAGCGGCAGGGTGGACTGAAGCTTTCTTT	CASNHFLAAGWTEAFF
12	TRBV20-1	-	TRBJ2-5	-	TGCAGTGCTAGAACCGGGCTGGAGACCCAGTACTTC	CSARTGLETQYF
13	TRBV15	-	TRBJ1-1	-	TGTGCCACCAGCAGGCTGGCGGACACTGAAGCTTTCTTT	CATSRLADTEAFF
12	TRBV20-1	-	TRBJ1-1	many	TGCAGTGCTAGAGATTGGACAGCTGAAGCTTTCTTT	CSARDWTAEAFF
16	TRBV2	TRBD1	TRBJ1-2	-	TGTGCCAGCAGTGAAGCGCTAGGGACAGGGACCTACGGCTACACCTTC	CASSEALGTGTYGYTF
16	TRBV10-3	TRBD2	TRBJ2-7	-	TGTGCCATCAGTGAGTCCAGCGGGAGGGCTGCACTCAAGCAGTACTTC	CAISESSGRAALKQYF
15	TRBV7-9	TRBD1	TRBJ1-2	-	TGTGCCAGCAGCCCGGGACAGGGATTATTCTATGGCTACACCTTC	CASSPGQGLFYGYTF
15	TRBV7-6	TRBD1	TRBJ2-3	-	TGTGCCAGCAGCTTAGCCGGGACAGGAGGATATACGCAGTATTTT	CASSLAGTGGYTQYF
15	TRBV5-5	TRBD2	TRBJ2-5	-	TGTGCCAGCAGCTCTTTAGCGGGAGAACAAGAGACCCAGTACTTC	CASSSLAGEQETQYF
15	TRBV5-1	TRBD1	TRBJ1-5	-	TGCGCCAGCAAGGGGGGGACAGGGTTTGATCAGCCCCAGCATTTT	CASKGGTGFDQPQHF
14	TRBV20-1	-	TRBJ1-3	few	TGCAGTGCTAGGGGGCCAAAAGATGGAAACACCATATATTTT	CSARGPKDGNTIYF
14	TRBV7-2	TRBD2	TRBJ2-7	-	TGTGCCAGCAGCTTCAGCGGGGGTTCCGACGAGCAGTACTTC	CASSFSGGSDEQYF
15	TRBV29-1	TRBD1	TRBJ1-1	many	TGCAGCGTAACGACAGGGGGCTCAATGAACACTGAAGCTTTCTTT	CSVTTGGSMNTEAFF
16	TRBV4-2	TRBD1	TRBJ1-1	few	TGTGCCAGCAGTATACTGTGGACAGGGAAGGACACTGAAGCTTTCTTT	CASSILWTGKDTEAFF
15	TRBV3-1	-	TRBJ1-4	-	TGTGCCAGCAGCCTACGCCGGGACTTTAATGAAAAACTGTTTTTT	CASSLRRDFNEKLFF
15	TRBV10-3	TRBD2	TRBJ2-5	-	TGTGCCAGCAGCTTGGCGGGGGAGTCCCAAGAGACCCAGTACTTC	CASSLAGESQETQYF
14	TRBV4-1	-	TRBJ2-5	-	TGCGCCAGCAGCCGACAGACTATCCAAGAGACCCAGTACTTC	CASSRQTIQETQYF
15	TRBV5-1	-	TRBJ1-1	many	TGCGCCAGCAGCTTGGAGGGGGGGCCCAGCACTGAAGCTTTCTTT	CASSLEGGPSTEAFF
14	TRBV10-3	-	TRBJ1-6	-	TGTGCCATCAGTGCAACGGGGAAGAATTCACCCCTCCACTTT	CAISATGKNSPLHF
17	TRBV2	-	TRBJ2-6	-	TGTGCCAGCAGTTCCCCACGGGGACGCTCTGGGGCCAACGTCCTGACTTTC	CASSSPRGRSGANVLTF
15	TRBV20-1	-	TRBJ1-6	-	TGCAGTGCTACTGAGTCGGAACCCTATAATTCACCCCTCCACTTT	CSATESEPYNSPLHF
13	TRBV20-1	TRBD2	TRBJ2-7	-	TGCAGTGCCCTTAGCGGGCCCCCCTACGAGCAGTACTTC	CSALSGPPYEQYF
13	TRBV6-1	-	TRBJ1-5	many	TGTGCCAGCAGTGTCCATAGCAATCAGCCCCAGCATTTT	CASSVHSNQPQHF
16	TRBV25-1	TRBD1	TRBJ1-5	few	TGTGCCAGCAGCGGGACAGGAAGCTATAGCAATCAGCCCCAGCATTTT	CASSGTGSYSNQPQHF
13	TRBV25-1	-	TRBJ1-4	-	TGTGCCAGCAGCCGGAGAGGGGATGAAAAACTGTTTTTT	CASSRRGDEKLFF
13	TRBV20-1	-	TRBJ2-7	-	TGCAGTGCTTTCGGGGCACCCTACTACGAGCAGTACTTC	CSAFGAPYYEQYF
14	TRBV6-5	TRBD2	TRBJ2-5	many	TGTGCCAGCAAAAAGTTAGCGGGAGAGGAGACCCAGTACTTC	CASKKLAGEETQYF
14	TRBV7-2	TRBD2	TRBJ2-2	many	TGTGCCAGCAGCTATAGCGGGGTCACCGGGGAGCTGTTTTTT	CASSYSGVTGELFF
16	TRBV6-5	TRBD1	TRBJ1-5	few	TGTGCCAGCAGTTACCGGGGGGACAGGGGACATCAGCCCCAGCATTTT	CASSYRGDRGHQPQHF
16	TRBV7-9	-	TRBJ2-2	-	TGTGCCAGCAGCTTAGTTGCAGGAACGAACACCGGGGAGCTGTTTTTT	CASSLVAGTNTGELFF
13	TRBV20-1	TRBD1	TRBJ2-7	many	TGCAGTGCTTCGGACAGGGGGCCCGACGAGCAGTACTTC	CSASDRGPDEQYF
17	TRBV6-2/TRBV6-3	TRBD1	TRBJ1-5	many	TGTGCCAGCAGGTCATCAGGGGGTGGGGATGGCAATCAGCCCCAGCATTTT	CASRSSGGGDGNQPQHF
15	TRBV10-3	TRBD1	TRBJ1-6	-	TGTGCCATCAGTGCTCCAACAGGGGATTGGTCACCCCTCCACTTT	CAISAPTGDWSPLHF
17	TRBV25-1	TRBD2	TRBJ2-7	many	TGTGCCAGCAGTGAATATATAGGCGGGAGGGAGTCCTACGAGCAGTACTTC	CASSEYIGGRESYEQYF
13	TRBV7-2	-	TRBJ2-7	-	TGTGCCAGCAGCCCGGGGGTAAACTACGAGCAGTACTTC	CASSPGVNYEQYF
12	TRBV20-1	-	TRBJ2-2	-	TGCAGTGCCCGACCCCTCCCCGGGGAGCTGTTTTTT	CSARPLPGELFF
13	TRBV24-1	-	TRBJ2-3	few	TGTGCCACCAGTGTGGGGTCCACAGATACGCAGTATTTT	CATSVGSTDTQYF
13	TRBV4-3	-	TRBJ1-2	-	TGCGCCAGCAGCGAAGTGGGACTCTATGGCTACACCTTC	CASSEVGLYGYTF
16	TRBV13	-	TRBJ2-7	-	TGTGCCAGCAGCTTAGGCGGACCGTTAGTGAAGGACGAGCAGTACTTC	CASSLGGPLVKDEQYF
13	TRBV5-6	-	TRBJ2-7	many	TGTGCCAGCAGCTTGGGACGTCCCGGGCAGCAGTACTTC	CASSLGRPGQQYF
13	TRBV2	-	TRBJ1-2	-	TGTGCCAGCCGACCGCCGGCACTATCTGGCTACACCTTC	CASRPPALSGYTF
15	TRBV7-2	-	TRBJ1-3	many	TGTGCCAGCACCTTACACGCCAACTCTGGAAACACCATATATTTT	CASTLHANSGNTIYF
12	TRBV29-1	TRBD2	TRBJ2-3	few	TGCAGCGCTAGCGGGAGGCGTGATACGCAGTATTTT	CSASGRRDTQYF